Presented here are 12 T cell receptor beta chains from one specimen sequenced in a study of CD8+ T cells in alopecia areata. cDNA reverse transcribed from extracted RNA served as the sequencing template. Measured with immunoSEQ multiplex PCR; TCRdb has only the in-frame clones, and not every one. Of roughly 250,000 clones in the sample, roughly 63% are singletons; the top ten hold about 0.88%. This sample's treatment: oral pan-JAK inhibitor, 5-10 mg twice daily. This specimen was CD4+ T cells sorted from blood, taken around week 54, from a patient treated with tofacitinib. The receptor set was obtained from a human donor with alopecia areata.

The chain uses TRBV30 and TRBJ1-6; D perhaps matches TRBD1 (5 bases). CDR1 and CDR2 from the germline V gene are GTSNPN and SVGIG (reference sequence). The CDR3 has 14 residues. Between the trimmed V and J ends, which lost 3 bases and 9 bases, there was a span of 15 bases. In nucleotides, the CDR3 is TGTGCCTGGAGCCGAGAGGGGAAGAGTTCACCCCTCCACTTT. Its protein product is CAWSREGKSSPLHF.

The chain couples TRBV25-1 to TRBJ2-1; 9 bases are a match to TRBD2. CDR3 length: 15 amino acids. Per germline, CDR1 MGHDK and CDR2 SYGVNS. Losses at the gene ends were 4 bases for V and 5 bases for J; bases not matched to a gene: 6. The CDR3 sequence is CASSGLAGLNNEQFF. In DNA form, the CDR3 reads TGTGCCAGCAGTGGCCTAGCGGGGCTAAACAATGAGCAGTTCTTC.

This chain links TRBV10-2 with TRBJ2-2, with D possibly being TRBD1 (6 bases). Germline V gene lookup returns CDR1 WSHSY and CDR2 SAAADI. This CDR3 is built from 14 residues. Trimming cost V 7 bases and J 4 bases, with 13 bases left between them. CDR3 protein: CASNIRGGTGELFF. CDR3 nucleotides: TGCGCCAGCAACATCAGGGGTGGCACCGGGGAGCTGTTTTTT.

This clone has only one observation. V gene TRBV30 combines with J gene TRBJ2-1, with 11 bases that match TRBD2. CDR1 and CDR2 from the germline V gene are GTSNPN and SVGIG (reference sequence). This CDR3 comprises 12 residues. J was trimmed by 13 bases and V by 3 bases; bases with no gene match: 5. Here the CDR3 DNA reads TGTGCCTGGAGGCCTAGCGGGGGGCAACAGTTCTTC. Translated: CAWRPSGGQQFF.

The genes are TRBV7-9 and TRBJ2-2; possibly TRBD1 for D (6 bases). Trimming took 4 bases from V and 0 from J, leaving 6 bases between them. Looked up from germline, CDR1 is SEHNR and CDR2 is FQNEAQ (reference sequence). The CDR3 runs 14 residues. The CDR3 DNA follows: TGTGCCAGCAGCTGGGACACGAACACCGGGGAGCTGTTTTTT. Encoded protein: CASSWDTNTGELFF. Full variable domain (remainder filled in from reference TRBV7-9 and TRBJ2-2): DTGVSQNPRHKITKRGQNVTFRCDPISEHNRLYWYRQTLGQGPEFLTYFQNEAQLEKSRLLSDRFSAERPKGSFSTLEIQRTEQGDSAMYLCASSWDTNTGELFFGEGSRLTVL.

The chain combines TRBV29-1 with TRBJ1-2, with D perhaps matching TRBD1 (6 bases). In germline, CDR1 is SQVTM, CDR2 ANQGSEA. Trimming took off 5 bases at V and 0 bases at J, with 13 bases between the two ends. The CDR3 length is 14 residues. Here the CDR3 reads CSVIGGSANYGYTF. The DNA for the CDR3 is TGCAGCGTTATAGGGGGTTCAGCTAACTATGGCTACACCTTC.

The J gene is TRBJ2-5, the V gene TRBV18; D ambiguous. From germline, CDR1 is KGHSH and CDR2 LQKENI. The V and J ends lost 0 bases and 5 bases respectively, with 7 bases between them. The length of the CDR3 is 13 residues. The CDR3: CASSPPGYETQYF. The DNA for the CDR3 is TGTGCCAGCTCACCACCGGGGTACGAGACCCAGTACTTC.

Worth noting for this clone: This CDR3 is also generated by other DNA sequences in the sample. The chain is built from TRBV2 and TRBJ2-6; D unclear. Germline V gene data show CDR1 as SNHLY and CDR2 as FYNNEI. V was trimmed by 4 bases and J by 0 bases, leaving 4 bases between them. This CDR3 is 14 amino acids long. The DNA for the CDR3 is TGTGCCAGCAGTGGAAGCTCTGGGGCCAACGTCCTGACTTTC. Its protein product is CASSGSSGANVLTF. Combining the CDR3 with reference TRBV2 and TRBJ2-6 gives the whole variable domain EPEVTQTPSHQVTQMGQEVILRCVPISNHLYFYWYRQILGQKVEFLVSFYNNEISEKSEIFDDQFSVERPDGSNFTLKIRSTKLEDSAMYFCASSGSSGANVLTFGAGSRLTVL.

This clone was observed once. The genes are TRBV5-1 and TRBJ1-6, with D maybe TRBD1 (6 bases). V lost 5 bases, J lost 7 bases, and 16 bases lay in between. Germline lookup yields CDR1 SGHRS and CDR2 YFSETQ. The CDR3 runs to 15 residues. The CDR3: CASSRDRSSNSPLHF. For the CDR3, the DNA is TGCGCCAGCAGTAGAGACAGGTCCTCGAATTCACCCCTCCACTTT.

This clone was counted between two and nine times. The CDR3: CASRSRHSGNTIYF. In DNA, the CDR3 is TGTGCCAGCAGATCCCGACACTCTGGAAACACCATATATTTT. The genes are TRBV5-6 and TRBJ1-3; D not certain. This CDR3 has 14 amino acids. The ends were cut back, 5 bases at V and 0 bases at J, with 9 bases in the middle. Germline V lookup: CDR1 SGHDT, CDR2 YYEEEE.

There are a few counts of this clone. This chain links TRBV5-6 with TRBJ1-2; 10 bases fit TRBD1. CDR1 is SGHDT and CDR2 is YYEEEE in the germline V gene. V dropped 4 bases and J dropped 6; count of bases not matched to a gene: 3. The CDR3 runs to 13 residues. The CDR3 sequence: CASSPDRGNGYTF. The CDR3 region has the DNA TGTGCCAGCAGCCCGGACAGGGGGAATGGCTACACCTTC.

The CDR3 DNA reads TGCAGCGTTCTTCAGGCTGGAAACACCATATATTTT. It is translated as CSVLQAGNTIYF. The chain couples TRBV29-1 to TRBJ1-3; D gene ambiguous. V lost 5 bases and J lost 2, with 7 bases in between. CDR3 length: 12 residues. Germline CDR1 reads SQVTM; CDR2 reads ANQGSEA.